What follows are 12 T cell receptor beta chains derived from one specimen sequenced in a study of shared clonotypes between healthy human individuals. Naive CD8 populations comprised CD45RO-negative cells positively selected for CCR7, excluding terminally differentiated effector memory CD45RA+ cells. Assay used: immunoSEQ multiplex PCR; TCRdb lists only in-frame clones, some missing. Here the sample spans more than 2 million clones, just under 95% being singletons. The sequenced material came from naive CD8+ T cells from PBMCs. These receptors were collected from a man aged 18 to 29 in good health. Some clones in this sample may be carry-over from other donors' samples.

The CDR3 nucleotides read TGTGCCAGCAGTCCCAGCGGCCAAGAGACCCAGTACTTC. This encodes CASSPSGQETQYF. The V gene is TRBV6-5, the J gene TRBJ2-5; perhaps TRBD2 as D (5 bases). CDR1 is MNHEY and CDR2 is SVGAGI in the germline V gene. The V gene lost 5 bases and the J gene lost 1 base, with 8 bases spanning the gap. The CDR3 loop spans 13 amino acids.

The chain is built from TRBV4-1 and TRBJ1-2, with D maybe TRBD1 (5 bases). The germline CDR1 and CDR2 sequences are MGHRA and YSYEKL. V lost 1 base and J lost 7, with 16 bases in between. The CDR3 is made up of 15 amino acids. In nucleotides, the CDR3 is TGCGCCAGCAGCCAAGGCCATAGTGGGGGTTTTGGCTACACCTTC. Translating it yields CASSQGHSGGFGYTF.

Notes on this clone: Additional DNA sequences in this sample encode the identical CDR3. J is TRBJ2-7 and V is TRBV7-9, with TRBD2 as a possible D gene (5 bases). Trimming cost V 4 bases and J 2 bases, with 12 bases left between them. Germline CDR1 SEHNR, CDR2 FQNEAQ (reference sequence). CDR3 length: 14 residues. The DNA of the CDR3 is TGTGCCAGCAGCTCTAGTCGGGGTCCCTACGAGCAGTACTTC. Amino acid sequence: CASSSSRGPYEQYF. Full variable domain (missing parts from reference TRBV7-9 and TRBJ2-7): DTGVSQNPRHKITKRGQNVTFRCDPISEHNRLYWYRQTLGQGPEFLTYFQNEAQLEKSRLLSDRFSAERPKGSFSTLEIQRTEQGDSAMYLCASSSSRGPYEQYFGPGTRLTVT.

The chain recombines TRBV13 with TRBJ2-7; D gene ambiguous. The CDR3 has 11 amino acids. V lost 1 base, J lost 5 bases, and 3 bases lay in between. CDR1 is PRHDT, CDR2 FYEKMQ, per germline (reference sequence). The CDR3 DNA is TGTGCCAGCAGCTTAGACCACGAGCAGTACTTC. Residues: CASSLDHEQYF.

Details on this clone: Other DNA sequences in the sample encode the same CDR3. V usage is TRBV27 and J usage is TRBJ2-3; 14 bases are shared with TRBD2. V shed 2 bases and J 1 base; nucleotides not matched to a gene: 5. CDR1 and CDR2 (germline): MNHEY, SMNVEV (reference sequence). The CDR3 spans 18 residues. CDR3 loop: CASSLLGLAGVGTDTQYF. CDR3 in DNA: TGTGCCAGCAGTTTACTGGGACTAGCGGGAGTAGGCACAGATACGCAGTATTTT.

The gene calls are TRBV7-6 and TRBJ2-7, with TRBD2 identical over 12 bases. There are 14 residues in the CDR3. Germline trimming cut 4 bases from V and 7 bases from J; bases unmatched to any gene: 5. The germline gives CDR1 SGHVS, CDR2 FNYEAQ. CDR3 protein: CASSSGTSGPEQYF. In nucleotides, the CDR3 is TGTGCCAGCAGCTCCGGGACTAGCGGGCCGGAGCAGTACTTC.

The J gene is TRBJ2-1, the V gene TRBV6-5; D not certain. Germline CDR1 is MNHEY and CDR2 is SVGAGI. Between the trimmed V and J ends, which lost 2 bases and 7 bases, there was a span of 9 bases. This CDR3 has 13 amino acids. CDR3 loop: CASSYSPINEQFF. Written as DNA, the CDR3 is TGTGCCAGCAGTTACAGTCCGATTAATGAGCAGTTCTTC.

In its sample, this clone was seen once. The CDR3 nucleotides read TGTGCCAGCTCTATCATCGGGACTAGCGTCTACGAGCAGTACTTC. The encoded protein is CASSIIGTSVYEQYF. The chain recombines TRBV18 with TRBJ2-7; 10 positions match TRBD2. This CDR3 spans 15 amino acids. CDR1 KGHSH and CDR2 LQKENI come from the germline V gene. The trim removed 6 bases at V and 3 bases at J, leaving 8 bases unmatched.

On this clone itself: The same CDR3 also results from other DNA sequences found in this sample. V and J are TRBV4-1 and TRBJ1-1, with unresolved D. V was cut by 2 bases and J by 0 bases, with 7 bases left in between. Germline values: CDR1 MGHRA, CDR2 YSYEKL. The CDR3 sequence is 14 residues long. This CDR3 is CASSQPGMNTEAFF. The CDR3 DNA reads TGCGCCAGCAGCCAACCCGGGATGAACACTGAAGCTTTCTTT.

The gene calls are TRBV5-6 and TRBJ1-1; D is possibly TRBD1 (6 bases). The CDR3 totals 17 residues. The V and J ends lost 6 bases and 0 bases respectively, with 21 bases between them. Per the germline V gene, CDR1 is SGHDT and CDR2 is YYEEEE. CDR3 sequence (DNA): TGTGCCAGCATGGCGGGGGCAGCCCTGACCATGAACACTGAAGCTTTCTTT. This encodes CASMAGAALTMNTEAFF.

The rearrangement links TRBV28 to TRBJ2-3; tentative D call: TRBD2 (6 bases). Germline CDR1 is MDHEN and CDR2 is SYDVKM. V lost 4 bases and J lost 4, with 15 bases in between. There are 15 residues in the CDR3. CDR3 nucleotides: TGTGCCAGCAGTTCCCGCCGGGGGAGCGCAGATACGCAGTATTTT. Its translation is CASSSRRGSADTQYF.

In the case of this clone: The same CDR3 is also encoded by other DNA sequences in this sample. The chain links TRBV4-1 to TRBJ2-7, with 7 bases lining up with TRBD2. The V gene end was trimmed by 4 bases and the J gene end by 0 bases; junction bases not matched to a gene: 3. Germline assignment: CDR1 MGHRA and CDR2 YSYEKL. CDR3 length: 14 amino acids. CDR3 DNA sequence: TGCGCCAGCAGCCTCCGGACTAGCTCCTACGAGCAGTACTTC. Protein sequence: CASSLRTSSYEQYF.